This TCR beta chain stems from a study of blood T cell repertoires in COVID-19. V dropped 5 bases and J dropped 4; count of bases not matched to a gene: 7. Germline V lookup: CDR1 LNHDA, CDR2 SQIVND (reference sequence). The CDR3 consists of 16 residues. The repertoire was sequenced with immunoSEQ multiplex PCR; TCRdb's copy has only in-frame clones and lacks some. This table has under 250,000 clones, under 90% appearing once. This rearrangement joins TRBV19 to TRBJ2-2; 10 bases map to TRBD1. This sequence was found in a woman aged 80 or over with acute or convalescent COVID-19. Material: peripheral blood. The CDR3 DNA reads TGTGCCAGTAGTCCCTGGACAGGGGGGATCACCGGGGAGCTGTTTTTT. Encoded protein: CASSPWTGGITGELFF. Full variable domain (missing parts from reference TRBV19 and TRBJ2-2): DGGITQSPKYLFRKEGQNVTLSCEQNLNHDAMYWYRQDPGQGLRLIYYSQIVNDFQKGDIAEGYSVSREKKESFPLTVTSAQKNPTAFYLCASSPWTGGITGELFFGEGSRLTVL.